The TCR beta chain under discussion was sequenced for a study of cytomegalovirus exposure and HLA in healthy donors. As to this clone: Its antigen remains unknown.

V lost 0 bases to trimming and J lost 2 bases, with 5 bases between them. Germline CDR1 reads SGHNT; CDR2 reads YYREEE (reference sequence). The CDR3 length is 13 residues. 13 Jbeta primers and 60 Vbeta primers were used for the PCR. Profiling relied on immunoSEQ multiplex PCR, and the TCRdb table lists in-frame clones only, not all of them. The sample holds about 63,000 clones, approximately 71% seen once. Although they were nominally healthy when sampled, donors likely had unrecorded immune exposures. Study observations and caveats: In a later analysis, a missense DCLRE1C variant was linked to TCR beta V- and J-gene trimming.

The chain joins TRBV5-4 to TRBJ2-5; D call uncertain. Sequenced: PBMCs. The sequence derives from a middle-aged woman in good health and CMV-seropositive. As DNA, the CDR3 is TGTGCCAGCAGCTTGGACAGTCAAGAGACCCAGTACTTC. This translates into CASSLDSQETQYF.